This T cell receptor (beta chain) was captured in a study of shared clonotypes between healthy human individuals. Concerning this clone itself: The same CDR3 can be traced to other DNA sequences in this sample.

Method: immunoSEQ multiplex PCR; TCRdb's copy keeps in-frame clones and lacks some. The sample has about 1.5 million clones, around 97% seen once. The V gene lost 3 bases and the J gene lost 3 bases, with 12 bases spanning the gap. The CDR3 is 15 residues long. Germline V gene lookup returns CDR1 KGHSH and CDR2 LQKENI. The sequence was collected from a man aged 30 to 39 in good health. V and J are TRBV18 and TRBJ2-1; D tentatively reads TRBD1 or TRBD2 (5 bases each). Sequenced input: naive CD4+ T cells sorted from blood. Subset specified: CD45RA+ positively selected. Here the CDR3 DNA reads TGTGCCAGCTCACCCGGGCTGGGGGACTACAATGAGCAGTTCTTC. Protein sequence: CASSPGLGDYNEQFF.